This entry concerns a single T cell receptor beta chain. As yet, its antigen is unknown. Random hexamers were used to reverse transcribe about 0.5 to 1 ug of RNA. TCR beta CDR3 was amplified by immunoSEQ multiplex PCR. This amplification extended across 54 Vbeta and 13 Jbeta segments. TCRdb passed the immunoSEQ multiplex PCR reads through MiXCR, listing each CDR3 protein once. Seen here are about 120,000 distinct CDR3 sequences, roughly 94% observed once, and the top ten hold around 0.28%. The CDR3 sequence is 14 residues long. The V segment lost 6 bases and the J segment 3 bases; nucleotides outside the gene matches: 10. Germline assignment: CDR1 DFQATT and CDR2 SNEGSKA (reference sequence). The sample is drawn from a study of CD8 T cells in Susac syndrome. From blood CD8+ and CD4+ T cells, TCR beta sequences were generated. Points from the study as a whole: As acknowledged by the study, its TCR sequencing and HLA analysis included a relatively small number of individuals. Within total CD8+ repertoires, around 15 Susac-specific public clones were found, and within CD8+ TEMRA repertoires, five.

Source material: CD8+ T cells from PBMCs. The TCR sequence derives from a human donor with Susac syndrome. V usage is TRBV20-1 and J usage is TRBJ2-7; 8 bases are a match to TRBD1. CDR3 bases: TGCAGTGCCCGGCCAGGGGGCAGCCTCTACGAGCAGTACTTC. Its translation: CSARPGGSLYEQYF.